This T cell receptor (beta chain) came from a study of T cell responses to AZD1222 COVID-19 vaccine. Broader study findings: Reports say nearly half of spike-specific TCRs go after unmutated variant regions. Repertoires were sampled only after the peak T cell response. Baseline serostatus was positive in only six AZD1222 recipients.

Libraries were prepared by immunoSEQ multiplex PCR; TCRdb keeps only in-frame clonotypes and omits some of them. The sample holds roughly 190,000 clones, just over 90% seen once. This clone appeared once. Its antigen is unknown. Germline CDR1 reads SGHTS; CDR2 reads YDEGEE. Between the trimmed V and J ends, which lost 3 bases and 4 bases, there was a span of 11 bases. The CDR3 has 14 amino acids. Source: peripheral blood, taken 28 days after the second dose of the MenACWY control vaccine. The TCR originated in an adult who received the MenACWY meningococcal vaccine as a control. The V and J genes are TRBV5-8 and TRBJ2-1; D might be TRBD1 or TRBD2, each matching 5 bases. DNA of the CDR3: TGTGCCAGCAGCTCGGGACCGGTTTACAATGAGCAGTTCTTC. Protein: CASSSGPVYNEQFF.